This T cell receptor beta chain was sequenced for a study of blood T cell repertoires in COVID-19. Study in general: COVID-19 samples, acute and convalescent, were from the United States, Italy and Spain. From T cells, B-cell-depleted T cells, or PBMCs came the material, which was cDNA or gDNA.

Sequencing used immunoSEQ multiplex PCR; TCRdb keeps in-frame clones, though not all of them. In the table there are 400,000 to 550,000 clones, about 89% of which are singletons. There are many counts of this clone. Additional DNA sequences in this sample encode the identical CDR3. Sample: peripheral blood. The sequence was collected from a woman in her thirties with acute or convalescent COVID-19.

CDR3 nucleotides: TGTGCCAGCAGCTCGACAGGGGTGGACTATGGCTACACCTTC. Residues: CASSSTGVDYGYTF. The chain couples TRBV7-9 to TRBJ1-2; 8 bases are a match to TRBD1. The CDR3 is made up of 14 amino acids. The germline V gene has CDR1 SEHNR and CDR2 FQNEAQ (reference sequence). After removal of 4 bases from V and 3 bases from J, the junction contained 4 bases not matched to a gene.